This TCR beta chain was documented in a study of cytomegalovirus exposure and HLA in healthy donors. General study points: Most TCR sequences showed up rarely, but some public TCRs showed up in many donors.

This clone was seen a single time. Its target is unknown. Sequencing used immunoSEQ multiplex PCR; TCRdb keeps in-frame clones, though not all of them. The sample contains 120,000 or so clones, roughly nine tenths of which appear only once. This CDR3 contains 14 residues. The V and J ends lost 3 bases and 8 bases respectively, with 16 bases between them. Germline loops: CDR1 SNHLY, CDR2 FYNNEI. The source is a woman aged 18 to 35 in good health and CMV-seronegative. Sequencing was done on a sample of PBMCs. V gene TRBV2 combines with J gene TRBJ1-2; maybe TRBD1 (5 bases). CDR3: CASSDMVGGGGYTF. The DNA of the CDR3 is TGTGCCAGCAGTGATATGGTCGGGGGGGGAGGCTACACCTTC.